One sample yielded the 2 T cell receptor beta chains listed below, sequenced in a study of cytomegalovirus exposure and HLA in healthy donors. PCR primers comprised 60 Vbeta and 13 Jbeta primers. TCRdb's copy holds only in-frame clones and misses some; the assay was immunoSEQ multiplex PCR. The sample has nearly 200,000 clones, roughly 80% seen once. The sample was PBMCs. The receptors derive from a male donor in good health and CMV-seropositive.

J is TRBJ1-1 and V is TRBV11-2; D unresolved. The V end was cut by 3 bases, the J end by 9 bases, with 11 bases between. The germline V gene encodes CDR1 SGHAT and CDR2 FQNNGV. The CDR3 runs 12 residues. The CDR3 DNA reads TGTGCCAGCAGCTTGGTAGAAGCTCAAGCTTTCTTT. Amino acids: CASSLVEAQAFF.

This chain joins TRBV28 and TRBJ1-2, with a tentative D call TRBD1 (5 bases). The V and J ends lost 6 bases and 7 bases respectively, with 15 bases between them. The CDR3 has 13 amino acids. Germline V gene lookup returns CDR1 MDHEN and CDR2 SYDVKM. The chain's CDR3 is CASRVGQKAGYTF. The CDR3 DNA reads as TGTGCCAGCAGGGTGGGGCAGAAGGCTGGCTACACCTTC.